A single sample gave rise to the 26 T cell receptor beta chains below, sequenced in a study of T cell repertoires in cytomegalovirus infection (dated by TCRdb to about 2019). Instrument used: Illumina HiSeq 1500. TCRdb redid the processing of the public reads, applying fastp at Q25 and MiXCR, and retained in-frame beta chains. Entries are consolidated by CDR3 protein sequence, retaining the most common genes and DNA. In this sample the table shows roughly 300,000 distinct CDR3 sequences, roughly 24% of which occur a single time. About 14% of the sample belongs to the ten largest clones. Sequenced input: PBMCs. The receptor source for this set is a human donor in good health (CMV status not recorded). Some clones in this sample may be carry-over from other donors' samples.

This clonotype was counted ten times or more. The chain couples TRBV7-9 to TRBJ2-4; D ambiguous. The CDR3 is 12 residues long. V lost 5 bases, J lost 6 bases, and 8 bases lay in between. Looked up from germline, CDR1 is SEHNR and CDR2 is FQNEAQ (reference sequence). The CDR3 spells CASSTILNIQYF. The CDR3 nucleotides are TGTGCCAGCAGCACAATTTTAAACATTCAGTACTTC.

This clonotype has ten or more counts. The chain couples TRBV7-2 to TRBJ2-1; tentatively, D is TRBD1 or TRBD2 (5 bases each). V lost 3 bases and J lost 7, with 19 bases in between. Germline V gives CDR1 SGHTA, CDR2 FQGNSA. This CDR3 spans 16 amino acids. The CDR3 DNA sequence: TGTGCCAGCAGCTTCTCTGGGGCGGGTACAAGAAATGAGCAGTTCTTC. Its translation is CASSFSGAGTRNEQFF.

This chain connects TRBV14 to TRBJ2-3, with 8 bases lining up with TRBD2. This CDR3 is 14 amino acids long. Germline CDR1 SGHDN, CDR2 FVKESK. Trimming cost V 0 bases and J 8 bases; bases outside gene matches: 4. As DNA, the CDR3 is TGTGCCAGCAGCCAAGATCTTAGCGGGGTTACGCAGTATTTT. Translated: CASSQDLSGVTQYF.

This clonotype has at least ten counts. This sequence joins TRBV7-2 and TRBJ2-3; 14 bases map to TRBD2. CDR1 is SGHTA and CDR2 is FQGNSA in the germline V gene. The CDR3 contains 16 residues. The V segment lost 5 bases and the J segment 6 bases; nucleotides outside the gene matches: 7. CDR3 sequence (DNA): TGTGCCAGCAGCCCAGGACTAGCGGGAGGTGGGGATACGCAGTATTTT. Translation gives CASSPGLAGGGDTQYF.

There are a few counts of this clonotype. The gene calls are TRBV2 and TRBJ1-4, with 7 bases identical to TRBD1. The V gene's germline CDR1 is SNHLY and CDR2 FYNNEI. Trimming took 7 bases from V and 6 from J; bases not matched to a gene: 8. This CDR3 contains 14 residues. The CDR3 DNA sequence: TGTGCCAGCATGCAGGGGGGGTCTGATGAAAAACTGTTTTTT. This gives the protein CASMQGGSDEKLFF.

This clonotype was seen only once. This may arise from a read error, as a much more abundant clone is one base away. The J gene is TRBJ1-5, the V gene TRBV7-2; D is undetermined. CDR3 length equals 15 residues. Germline-derived CDR1 and CDR2 are SGHTA and FQGNSA. CDR3 nucleotides: TGTGCCGGCAGCGCCAATTCCCTTACCTATCAGCCCCAGCATTTT. Protein: CAGSANSLTYQPQHF.

In regard to this clonotype: At one end, the junction sequence differs from germline, possibly due to a read error. The V gene is TRBV11-2, the J gene TRBJ1-6, with no clear D. The CDR3 has 15 residues. Germline assignment: CDR1 SGHAT and CDR2 FQNNGV. The CDR3 sequence: CASSLVIGSNSPLYF. For the CDR3, the DNA is TGTGCCAGCAGCTTAGTTATAGGGAGCAATTCACCCCTCTACTTT.

The genes are TRBV6-2 or TRBV6-3 and TRBJ2-1, with a weak D call TRBD2 (6 bases). This CDR3 is 13 amino acids long. V dropped 7 bases and J dropped 5 bases, with 12 bases sitting between them. Germline assignment: CDR1 MNHEY and CDR2 SVGEGT. CDR3 sequence (DNA): TGTGCCAGCACCGGGAGTCCCCACAATGAGCAGTTCTTC. It translates to CASTGSPHNEQFF.

This clonotype was observed many times. The V gene is TRBV7-2, the J gene TRBJ2-3, with 7 nucleotides matching TRBD1. V gave up 2 bases and J gave up 5 bases; unmatched junction bases: 4. Germline V gene sequence: CDR1 SGHTA, CDR2 FQGNSA. The CDR3 totals 14 residues. The CDR3 here is CASSLRGGIDTQYF. The CDR3 DNA reads as TGTGCCAGCAGCTTAAGAGGGGGCATAGATACGCAGTATTTT.

Only one count was recorded for this clonotype. The CDR3 DNA reads TGTGCCAGCAGTGAAATGCAGGGGGTAATCTACGAGCAGTACTTC. This gives the protein CASSEMQGVIYEQYF. The rearrangement joins TRBV2 to TRBJ2-7, with 7 nucleotides matching TRBD1. Trimming removed 2 bases from V and 3 bases from J; junction bases left unmatched: 7. There are 15 residues in the CDR3. Germline loops: CDR1 SNHLY, CDR2 FYNNEI. Together with reference TRBV2 and TRBJ2-7, the CDR3 gives the full variable domain: EPEVTQTPSHQVTQMGQEVILRCVPISNHLYFYWYRQILGQKVEFLVSFYNNEISEKSEIFDDQFSVERPDGSNFTLKIRSTKLEDSAMYFCASSEMQGVIYEQYFGPGTRLTVT.

The chain recombines TRBV18 with TRBJ1-2; possibly TRBD1 for D (5 bases). This CDR3 is built from 15 residues. CDR1 KGHSH and CDR2 LQKENI come from the germline V gene. V lost 6 bases to trimming and J lost 0 bases, with 14 bases between them. The CDR3 reads CASSPDRGTNYGYTF. In DNA, the CDR3 is TGTGCCAGCTCCCCGGATCGGGGGACTAACTATGGCTACACCTTC.

The table lists this clonotype with a few counts. J is TRBJ2-7 and V is TRBV11-2, with TRBD2 identical over 7 bases. The trim removed 4 bases at V and 2 bases at J, leaving 23 bases unmatched. This CDR3 comprises 20 residues. The germline gives CDR1 SGHAT, CDR2 FQNNGV. The CDR3 nucleotides are TGTGCCAGCAGCTCGGGCCTCTCCTCCGACAAACTAGCGCCTACCTACGAGCAGTACTTC. Its protein is CASSSGLSSDKLAPTYEQYF.

This clonotype was counted ten times or more. The chain carries TRBV7-2 and TRBJ2-1, with D perhaps matching TRBD2 (6 bases). Trimming stripped 5 bases from V and 3 bases from J, with 23 bases between. The CDR3 contains 18 residues. Germline assignment: CDR1 SGHTA and CDR2 FQGNSA. CDR3 in amino acids: CASSPPSRTPGVYNEQFF. CDR3 in DNA: TGTGCCAGCAGCCCCCCCAGCAGGACTCCGGGGGTCTACAATGAGCAGTTCTTC. The full variable domain, rest sourced from reference TRBV7-2 and TRBJ2-1, is GAGVSQSPSNKVTEKGKDVELRCDPISGHTALYWYRQSLGQGLEFLIYFQGNSAPDKSGLPSDRFSAERTGGSVSTLTIQRTQQEDSAVYLCASSPPSRTPGVYNEQFFGPGTRLTVL.

J is TRBJ2-7 and V is TRBV27; weak D call: TRBD2 (5 bases). Germline CDR1 reads MNHEY; CDR2 reads SMNVEV (reference sequence). Trimming shortened V by 6 bases and J by 4 bases, and 13 bases separated the two germline ends. This CDR3 is 13 amino acids long. The CDR3 DNA follows: TGTGCCAGCAGCCCATTCGAGGGTTACGAGCAGTACTTC. Its translation is CASSPFEGYEQYF.

Only a few counts were recorded for this clonotype. The chain links TRBV28 to TRBJ2-7; D not resolved. The CDR3 covers 13 residues. With 5 bases removed from V and 0 bases from J, the gap between germline ends came to 8 bases. Per germline, CDR1 MDHEN and CDR2 SYDVKM. The CDR3 loop reads CASSRSDSYEQYF. The CDR3 DNA follows: TGTGCCAGCAGTCGGTCAGACTCCTACGAGCAGTACTTC.

The V call is TRBV10-1, the J call TRBJ2-7; 10 positions agree with TRBD1. Germline CDR1 is WNHNN and CDR2 is SYGVQD (reference sequence). This CDR3 has 16 amino acids. V shed 3 bases, J shed 1 base, and the junction held 6 bases outside the gene matches. Written as DNA, the CDR3 is TGCGCCAGCAGTGACTCTGGACAGGGGGGGTCCTACGAGCAGTACTTC. It encodes CASSDSGQGGSYEQYF.

The rearrangement joins TRBV28 to TRBJ2-2; 7 bases agree with TRBD1. The CDR3 extends over 15 amino acids. The ends lost 6 bases at V and 3 bases at J; junction bases unmatched: 7. The V gene's germline CDR1 is MDHEN and CDR2 SYDVKM. CDR3 amino acids: CASRGDRLYTGELFF. The CDR3 region has the DNA TGTGCCAGCAGGGGGGACAGACTCTACACCGGGGAGCTGTTTTTT.

This clonotype appeared many times. The chain combines TRBV7-2 with TRBJ2-3; 11 bases fit TRBD2. The germline V gene has CDR1 SGHTA and CDR2 FQGNSA. Trimming removed 5 bases from V and 4 bases from J; junction bases left unmatched: 2. CDR3 length equals 14 residues. In DNA form, the CDR3 reads TGTGCCAGCAGCGCGGGACTAGCGGCAGATACGCAGTATTTT. It encodes CASSAGLAADTQYF.

The CDR3 DNA reads TGCGCCAGCAGTGATCGGGCGGGAACCACCGGGGAGCTGTTTTTT. Its translation is CASSDRAGTTGELFF. The J gene is TRBJ2-2, the V gene TRBV10-1; possibly TRBD2 for D (6 bases). Germline V CDR1 and CDR2: WNHNN, SYGVQD (reference sequence). The V and J ends lost 3 bases and 4 bases respectively, with 12 bases between them. The CDR3 covers 15 residues.

This clonotype was seen a handful of times. This chain links TRBV10-3 with TRBJ1-2; no clear D gene. V gave up 7 bases and J gave up 2 bases, with 14 bases separating them. The CDR3 length is 14 residues. The V gene's germline CDR1 is ENHRY and CDR2 SYGVKD. CDR3 sequence reads: CAIIGDSGNYGYTF. The CDR3 coding sequence is TGTGCCATCATTGGCGATTCCGGCAACTATGGCTACACCTTC.

The chain has TRBV7-3 and TRBJ2-1; either TRBD1 or TRBD2 may supply D (7 bases each). The V end was cut by 10 bases, the J end by 8 bases, with 21 bases between. The CDR3 runs to 14 residues. The germline CDR1 and CDR2 sequences are SGHTA and FQGTGA. The CDR3 coding sequence is TGTGCCACCTCAGGGGGGGGGGGCCGTGATGAGCAGTTCTTC. Its protein is CATSGGGGRDEQFF.

This chain connects TRBV7-9 to TRBJ1-5, with D perhaps matching TRBD1 (5 bases). Between the trimmed V and J ends, which lost 4 bases and 6 bases, there was a span of 10 bases. Germline values: CDR1 SEHNR, CDR2 FQNEAQ (reference sequence). The CDR3 has 13 amino acids. CDR3 in DNA: TGTGCCAGCAGCTACGGGGGAGGTCAGCCCCAGCATTTT. The encoded protein is CASSYGGGQPQHF. The whole variable domain, filled in from reference TRBV7-9 and TRBJ1-5, reads DTGVSQNPRHKITKRGQNVTFRCDPISEHNRLYWYRQTLGQGPEFLTYFQNEAQLEKSRLLSDRFSAERPKGSFSTLEIQRTEQGDSAMYLCASSYGGGQPQHFGDGTRLSIL.

This clonotype has at least ten counts. V gene TRBV6-2 or TRBV6-3 combines with J gene TRBJ2-7; TRBD2 is a possible D gene (6 bases). The CDR3 has 18 amino acids. V gave up 0 bases and J gave up 0 bases, with 18 bases separating them. Germline assignment: CDR1 MNHEY and CDR2 SVGEGT. The CDR3 loop is CASSYSPSSSGISYEQYF. The CDR3 coding sequence is TGTGCCAGCAGTTACTCGCCAAGTAGTAGCGGAATCTCCTACGAGCAGTACTTC.

The rearrangement uses TRBV7-8 and TRBJ1-4; D ambiguous. With 0 bases removed from V and 0 bases from J, the gap between germline ends came to 11 bases. CDR1 and CDR2 (germline): SGHVS, FQNEAQ. CDR3 size: 17 residues. The CDR3, as DNA: TGTGCCAGCAGCTTAGCCCAAGTCAGAGCAACTAATGAAAAACTGTTTTTT. This translates into CASSLAQVRATNEKLFF.

This clonotype was recorded a few times. The chain links TRBV6-6 to TRBJ2-6; 7 bases map to TRBD1. After removal of 5 bases from V and 0 bases from J, the junction contained 10 bases not matched to a gene. The germline V gene encodes CDR1 MNHNY and CDR2 SVGAGI (reference sequence). This CDR3 has 18 residues. The CDR3 DNA reads TGTGCCAGCAGTGACTTCGGACAGGCAAGCTCTGGGGCCAACGTCCTGACTTTC. Protein sequence: CASSDFGQASSGANVLTF.

This clonotype was seen a handful of times. The chain uses TRBV7-2 and TRBJ2-5; 8 nucleotides line up with TRBD2. The CDR3 is 15 residues long. The V gene end was trimmed by 8 bases and the J gene end by 5 bases; junction bases not matched to a gene: 13. Germline values: CDR1 SGHTA, CDR2 FQGNSA. This CDR3 is CASPSAGGAWETQYF. The CDR3 bases are TGTGCCAGCCCTTCGGCCGGGGGGGCTTGGGAGACCCAGTACTTC.